This T cell receptor beta chain was sequenced during a study of sequential checkpoint blockade in melanoma. Looking at the study overall: Each arm's sequence ended with maintenance nivolumab.

J lost 1 base, V lost 0 bases, and 5 bases had no gene match. CDR1 is SGHRS, CDR2 YFSETQ, per germline. CDR3 length: 16 amino acids. The treatment is: randomized to nivolumab then ipilimumab (arm A) or the reverse (arm B). This clone was counted a single time. The antigen remains undetermined. Study-wide results and limits: Pretreatment TIL clonality tracked with response in the nivolumab-first arm.

TCRdb's table, derived via immunoSEQ multiplex PCR, lists solely in-frame clones and lacks some. This sample has some 13,000 clones, with around 20% found just once. This receptor was identified in a human donor with melanoma. The input for sequencing was tumor tissue (inferred from file names), taken from a patient given nivolumab and ipilimumab in sequence. This chain connects TRBV5-1 to TRBJ2-7; 9 positions match TRBD1. The CDR3 DNA sequence: TGCGCCAGCAGCTTGGGCGGGACAGGGAAGTCCTACGAGCAGTACTTC. This encodes CASSLGGTGKSYEQYF.